The clone carrying this TCR beta chain is categorized as medium-sized. Its target is not known. A read error may produce the germline difference seen at one junction end. Using immunoSEQ multiplex PCR, the repertoire was profiled, and TCRdb retains in-frame clones only, with some absent. The sample records thousands of clones, more than 20% being singletons. This entry is derived from a study of sequential checkpoint blockade in melanoma. Turning to the study itself: About 90 pretreatment tumor DNA samples were TCRβ immunosequenced. About two dozen patients had tumor biopsies before treatment and at week 13.

Germline V lookup: CDR1 MGHRA, CDR2 YSYEKL. This CDR3 region has 15 residues. Study-level points and caveats: Response in arm A was associated with pretreatment TIL clonality.

Specified treatment: randomized to nivolumab then ipilimumab (arm A) or the reverse (arm B). The input for sequencing was tumor tissue (inferred from file names), taken from a patient given nivolumab and ipilimumab in sequence. V gene TRBV4-1 combines with J gene TRBJ1-2, with 7 nucleotides matching TRBD1. This TCR was sampled from a human donor with melanoma. DNA of the CDR3: TGCGCCAGCAGCCAAGATGGTCTGGGACAGCGAGCCTCAAACTTC. Its protein is CASSQDGLGQRASNF.